The rows below give T cell receptor beta chains drawn from one sample of a study of cytomegalovirus exposure and HLA in healthy donors. Libraries were prepared by immunoSEQ multiplex PCR; TCRdb keeps only in-frame clonotypes and omits some of them. Among around 150,000 clones, approximately 87% were seen once, and the ten largest hold 4.5% to 7%. The specimen sequenced was PBMCs. The receptors shown here come from a woman aged 25 to 39 in good health and CMV-seronegative. The conserved cysteine and the conserved F or W are not part of the CDR3 here. Not every row has a clone size; where given, it reads once, few, many or a size class.

V gene,J gene,clone size,CDR3 protein
TRBV7-8,TRBJ2-7,-,ASSSNLGTIPDEQY
TRBV29-1,TRBJ2-6,-,SVGSGVSGANVLT
TRBV9,TRBJ2-7,-,ASSPFSGTGSSEQY
TRBV5-1,TRBJ2-7,-,ASSYKWGGTYEQY
TRBV6-4,TRBJ2-7,-,ASRHKSRQGANEQY
TRBV19,TRBJ1-5,-,AGGTYQPQH
TRBV19,TRBJ2-7,-,ASSHRQDTTYEQY
TRBV29-1,TRBJ2-2,-,SVDGALGTGELF
TRBV19,TRBJ1-1,-,ASISGAQAF
TRBV7-3,TRBJ1-1,-,ASSPNHRGSNTEAF
TRBV6-1,TRBJ2-7,-,ASRGRRTSYEQY
TRBV19,TRBJ2-7,-,ASSLSGSGTYEQY
TRBV5-1,TRBJ2-3,-,ASRETSTDTQY
TRBV15,TRBJ2-2,-,ATGGLAGFNTGELF
TRBV9,TRBJ1-1,-,ASSVAPANTEAF
TRBV5-4,TRBJ1-2,-,ASSLAGAGGYT
TRBV4-3,TRBJ2-5,-,ASSQEGGTQY
TRBV2,TRBJ2-1,-,ASSVGQGARNEQF
TRBV19,TRBJ2-1,-,ASRTEYNEQF
TRBV30,TRBJ2-5,-,AWSAIAGGETQY
TRBV5-6,TRBJ1-1,-,ASRVGGARSEAF
TRBV18,TRBJ2-2,-,ASSAGQGNTGELF
TRBV5-4,TRBJ2-2,once,ASSLAEIWNTGELF
TRBV5-1,TRBJ1-6,many,ASSPGTEGYSPLH
TRBV13,TRBJ1-2,-,ASSLVPATGEGGYT
TRBV6-4,TRBJ2-2,-,ASSERGGTGELF
TRBV13,TRBJ2-7,once,ASSSRNEQY
TRBV5-1,TRBJ1-4,once,ASSRPGVRDEKLF
TRBV4-1,TRBJ2-7,once,ASSPLIGRGTYEQY
TRBV9,TRBJ1-6,-,ASSVAPPDNSPLH
TRBV18,TRBJ2-7,-,ASSPNRTYEQY
TRBV9,TRBJ2-1,-,ASSLRLAGSSYNEQF
TRBV6-1,TRBJ1-2,few,ASSEGDRGYGYT
TRBV7-2,TRBJ2-7,-,ASSLGVGSYEQY
TRBV18,TRBJ2-7,-,ASSPSTYEQY
TRBV7-8,TRBJ2-7,-,ASSSPDLRLAGGLYEQY
TRBV6-6,TRBJ1-1,-,ASSYPPGWGNTEAF
TRBV6-6,TRBJ1-5,few,ASSRGTGGGQPQH
TRBV10-3,TRBJ2-7,few,AISGVESEQY
TRBV6-4,TRBJ1-6,many,ASSEGDNSPLH
TRBV15,TRBJ1-3,-,ATSRGDRGNTIY
TRBV6-7,TRBJ2-7,-,ASSPSSREAPLYEQY